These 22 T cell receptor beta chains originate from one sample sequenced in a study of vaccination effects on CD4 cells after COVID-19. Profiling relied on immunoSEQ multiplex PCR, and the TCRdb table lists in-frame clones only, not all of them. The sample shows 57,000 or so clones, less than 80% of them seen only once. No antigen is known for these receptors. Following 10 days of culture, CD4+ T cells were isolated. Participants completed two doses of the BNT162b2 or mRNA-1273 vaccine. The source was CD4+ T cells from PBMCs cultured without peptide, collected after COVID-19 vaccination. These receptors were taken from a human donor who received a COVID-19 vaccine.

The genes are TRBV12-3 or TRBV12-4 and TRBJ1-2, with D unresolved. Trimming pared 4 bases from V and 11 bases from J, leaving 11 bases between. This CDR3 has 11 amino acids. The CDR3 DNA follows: TGTGCCAGCAGTTCCGGGATCTCTTACACCTTC. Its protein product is CASSSGISYTF.

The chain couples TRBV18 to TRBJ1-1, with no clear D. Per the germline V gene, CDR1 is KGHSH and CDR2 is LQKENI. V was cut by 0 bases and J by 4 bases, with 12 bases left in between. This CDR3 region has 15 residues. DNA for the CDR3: TGTGCCAGCTCACCACCAAATCAGGTGCCCACTGAAGCTTTCTTT. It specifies CASSPPNQVPTEAFF.

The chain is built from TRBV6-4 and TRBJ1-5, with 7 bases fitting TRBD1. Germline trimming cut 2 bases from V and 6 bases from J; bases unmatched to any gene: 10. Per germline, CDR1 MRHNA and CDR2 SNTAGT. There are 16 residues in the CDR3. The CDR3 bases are TGTGCCAGCAGTGACCCCCACAGGGGAACGGGTCAGCCCCAGCATTTT. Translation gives CASSDPHRGTGQPQHF.

CDR3 sequence reads: CASAESGGGSYEQYF. The CDR3 coding sequence is TGTGCCAGCGCGGAATCAGGGGGCGGCTCCTACGAGCAGTACTTC. The chain carries TRBV7-2 and TRBJ2-7; 8 bases map to TRBD1. The CDR3 covers 15 residues. Germline CDR1 reads SGHTA; CDR2 reads FQGNSA. V gave up 8 bases and J gave up 0 bases; unmatched junction bases: 9.

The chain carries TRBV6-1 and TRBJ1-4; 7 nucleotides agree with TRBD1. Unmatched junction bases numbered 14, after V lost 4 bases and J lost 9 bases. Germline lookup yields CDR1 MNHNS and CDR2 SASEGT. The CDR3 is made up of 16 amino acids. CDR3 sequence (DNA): TGTGCCAGCAGTGGACTACCGCTCGGGACAGTCCAAAAACTGTTTTTT. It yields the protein CASSGLPLGTVQKLFF.

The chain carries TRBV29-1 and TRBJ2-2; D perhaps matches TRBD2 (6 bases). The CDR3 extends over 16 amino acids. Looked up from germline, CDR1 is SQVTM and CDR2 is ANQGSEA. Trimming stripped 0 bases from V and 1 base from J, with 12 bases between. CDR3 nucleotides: TGCAGCGTTGAAGATCGAATCGGGAGGAACACCGGGGAGCTGTTTTTT. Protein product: CSVEDRIGRNTGELFF.

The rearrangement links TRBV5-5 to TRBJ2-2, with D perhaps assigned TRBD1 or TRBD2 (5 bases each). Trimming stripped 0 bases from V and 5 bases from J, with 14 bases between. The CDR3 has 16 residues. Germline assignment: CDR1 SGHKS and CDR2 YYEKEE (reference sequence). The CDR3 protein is CASSLVGERGTGELFF. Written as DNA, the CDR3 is TGTGCCAGCAGCTTGGTGGGGGAGCGCGGAACCGGGGAGCTGTTTTTT.

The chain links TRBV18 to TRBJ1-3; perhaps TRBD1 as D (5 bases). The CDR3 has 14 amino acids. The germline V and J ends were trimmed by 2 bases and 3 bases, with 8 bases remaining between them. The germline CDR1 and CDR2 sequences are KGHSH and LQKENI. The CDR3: CASSPGGSGNTIYF. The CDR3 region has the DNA TGTGCCAGCTCACCAGGGGGAAGTGGAAACACCATATATTTT.

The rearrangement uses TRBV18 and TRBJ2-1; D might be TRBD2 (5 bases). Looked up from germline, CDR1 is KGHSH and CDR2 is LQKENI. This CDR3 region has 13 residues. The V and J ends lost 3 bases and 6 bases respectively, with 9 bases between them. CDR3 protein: CASSPGAVNEQFF. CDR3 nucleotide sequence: TGTGCCAGCTCACCGGGAGCGGTCAATGAGCAGTTCTTC.

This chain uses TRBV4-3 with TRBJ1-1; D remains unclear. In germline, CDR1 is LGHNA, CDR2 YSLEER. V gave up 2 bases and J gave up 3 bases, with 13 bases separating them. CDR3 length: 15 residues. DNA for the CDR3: TGCGCCAGCAGCCAACCTGGGAGGGCTGACACTGAAGCTTTCTTT. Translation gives CASSQPGRADTEAFF.

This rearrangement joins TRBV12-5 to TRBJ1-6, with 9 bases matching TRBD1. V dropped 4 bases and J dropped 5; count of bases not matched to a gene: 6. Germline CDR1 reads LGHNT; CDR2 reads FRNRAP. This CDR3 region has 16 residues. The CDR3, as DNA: TGTGCTAGTGGTTCGGGGACAGGGCGAGATAATTCACCCCTCCACTTT. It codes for CASGSGTGRDNSPLHF.

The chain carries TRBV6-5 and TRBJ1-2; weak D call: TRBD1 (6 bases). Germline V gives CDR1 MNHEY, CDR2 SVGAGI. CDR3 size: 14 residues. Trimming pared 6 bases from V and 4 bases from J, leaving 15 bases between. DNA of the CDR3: TGTGCCAGCAGATCGGCAGGGGTAATCTATGGCTACACCTTC. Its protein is CASRSAGVIYGYTF.

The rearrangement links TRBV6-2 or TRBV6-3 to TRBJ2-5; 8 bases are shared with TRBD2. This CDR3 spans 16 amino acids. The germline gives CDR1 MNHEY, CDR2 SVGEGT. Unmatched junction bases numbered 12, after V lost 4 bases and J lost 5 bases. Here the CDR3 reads CASSSIGLAGSETQYF. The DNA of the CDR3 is TGTGCCAGCAGTTCTATCGGACTAGCTGGGTCGGAGACCCAGTACTTC.

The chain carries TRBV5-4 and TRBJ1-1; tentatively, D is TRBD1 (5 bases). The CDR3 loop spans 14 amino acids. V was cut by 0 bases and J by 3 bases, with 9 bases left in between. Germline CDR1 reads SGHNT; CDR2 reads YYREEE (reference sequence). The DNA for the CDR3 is TGTGCCAGCAGCTTGGGAGGAGGGGACACTGAAGCTTTCTTT. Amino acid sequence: CASSLGGGDTEAFF.

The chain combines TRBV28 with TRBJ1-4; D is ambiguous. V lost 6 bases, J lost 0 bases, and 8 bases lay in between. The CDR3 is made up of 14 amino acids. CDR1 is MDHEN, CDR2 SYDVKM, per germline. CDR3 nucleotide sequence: TGTGCCAGCAGCACCGGGGCAACTAATGAAAAACTGTTTTTT. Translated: CASSTGATNEKLFF.

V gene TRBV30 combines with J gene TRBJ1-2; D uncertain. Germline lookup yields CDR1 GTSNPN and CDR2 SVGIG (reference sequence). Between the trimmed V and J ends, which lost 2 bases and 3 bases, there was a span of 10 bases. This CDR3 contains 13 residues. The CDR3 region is CAWSSTSDYGYTF. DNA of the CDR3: TGTGCCTGGAGTTCCACCTCGGACTATGGCTACACCTTC.

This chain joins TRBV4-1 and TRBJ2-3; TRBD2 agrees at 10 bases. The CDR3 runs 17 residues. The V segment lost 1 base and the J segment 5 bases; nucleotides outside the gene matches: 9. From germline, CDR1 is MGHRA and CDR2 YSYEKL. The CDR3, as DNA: TGCGCCAGCAGCCAAGGGAAAGCGGGAGGGGGAGGAGATACGCAGTATTTT. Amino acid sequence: CASSQGKAGGGGDTQYF.

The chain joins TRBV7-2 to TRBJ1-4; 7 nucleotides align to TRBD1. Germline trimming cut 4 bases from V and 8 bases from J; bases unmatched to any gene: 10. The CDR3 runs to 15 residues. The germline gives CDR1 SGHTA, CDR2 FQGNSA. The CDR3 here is CASSSHDRTGEKLFF. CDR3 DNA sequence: TGTGCCAGCAGCTCTCACGATCGGACAGGCGAAAAACTGTTTTTT. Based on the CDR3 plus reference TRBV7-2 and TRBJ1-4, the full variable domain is GAGVSQSPSNKVTEKGKDVELRCDPISGHTALYWYRQSLGQGLEFLIYFQGNSAPDKSGLPSDRFSAERTGGSVSTLTIQRTQQEDSAVYLCASSSHDRTGEKLFFGSGTQLSVL.

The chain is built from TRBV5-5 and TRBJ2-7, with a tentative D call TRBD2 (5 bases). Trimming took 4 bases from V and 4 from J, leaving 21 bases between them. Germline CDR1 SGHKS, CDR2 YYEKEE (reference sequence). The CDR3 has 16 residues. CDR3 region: CASSLIGRPLAYEQYF. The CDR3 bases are TGTGCCAGCAGCCTAATTGGGAGACCCCTCGCGTACGAGCAGTACTTC.

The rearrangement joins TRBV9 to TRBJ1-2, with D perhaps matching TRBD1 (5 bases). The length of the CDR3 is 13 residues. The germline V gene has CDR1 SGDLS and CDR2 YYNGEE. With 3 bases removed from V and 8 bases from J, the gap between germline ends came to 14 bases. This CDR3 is CASSALQGRGYTF. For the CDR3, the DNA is TGTGCCAGCAGCGCTTTGCAGGGACGGGGCTACACCTTC.

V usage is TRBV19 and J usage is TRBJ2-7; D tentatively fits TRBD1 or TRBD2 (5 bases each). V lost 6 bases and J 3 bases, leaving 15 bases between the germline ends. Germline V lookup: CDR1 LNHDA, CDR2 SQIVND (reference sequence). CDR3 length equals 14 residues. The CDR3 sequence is CASSRTGTNYEQYF. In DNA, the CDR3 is TGTGCCAGTAGCCGGACCGGGACCAACTACGAGCAGTACTTC.

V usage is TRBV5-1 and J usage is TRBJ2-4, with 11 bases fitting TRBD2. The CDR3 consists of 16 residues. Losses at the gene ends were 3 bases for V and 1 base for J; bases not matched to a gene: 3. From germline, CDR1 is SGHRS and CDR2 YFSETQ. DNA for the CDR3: TGCGCCAGCAGCTCCCCTAGCGGGGGGGCCAAAAACATTCAGTACTTC. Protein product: CASSSPSGGAKNIQYF.